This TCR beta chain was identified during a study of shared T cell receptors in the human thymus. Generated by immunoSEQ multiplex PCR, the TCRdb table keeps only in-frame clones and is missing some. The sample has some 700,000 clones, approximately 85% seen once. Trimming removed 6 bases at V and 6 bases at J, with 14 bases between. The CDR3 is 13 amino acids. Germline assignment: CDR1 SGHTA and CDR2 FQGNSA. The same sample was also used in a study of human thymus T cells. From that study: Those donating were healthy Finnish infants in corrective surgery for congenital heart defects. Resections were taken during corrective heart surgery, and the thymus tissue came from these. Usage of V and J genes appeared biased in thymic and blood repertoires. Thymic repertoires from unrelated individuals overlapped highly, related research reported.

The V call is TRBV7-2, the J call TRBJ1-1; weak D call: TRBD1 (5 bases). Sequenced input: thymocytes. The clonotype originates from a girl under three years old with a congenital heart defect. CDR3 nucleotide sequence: TGTGCCAGCAGAGAGCAGGGATTAGCTGAAGCTTTCTTT. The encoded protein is CASREQGLAEAFF. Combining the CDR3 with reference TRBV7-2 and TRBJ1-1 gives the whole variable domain GAGVSQSPSNKVTEKGKDVELRCDPISGHTALYWYRQSLGQGLEFLIYFQGNSAPDKSGLPSDRFSAERTGGSVSTLTIQRTQQEDSAVYLCASREQGLAEAFFGQGTRLTVV.